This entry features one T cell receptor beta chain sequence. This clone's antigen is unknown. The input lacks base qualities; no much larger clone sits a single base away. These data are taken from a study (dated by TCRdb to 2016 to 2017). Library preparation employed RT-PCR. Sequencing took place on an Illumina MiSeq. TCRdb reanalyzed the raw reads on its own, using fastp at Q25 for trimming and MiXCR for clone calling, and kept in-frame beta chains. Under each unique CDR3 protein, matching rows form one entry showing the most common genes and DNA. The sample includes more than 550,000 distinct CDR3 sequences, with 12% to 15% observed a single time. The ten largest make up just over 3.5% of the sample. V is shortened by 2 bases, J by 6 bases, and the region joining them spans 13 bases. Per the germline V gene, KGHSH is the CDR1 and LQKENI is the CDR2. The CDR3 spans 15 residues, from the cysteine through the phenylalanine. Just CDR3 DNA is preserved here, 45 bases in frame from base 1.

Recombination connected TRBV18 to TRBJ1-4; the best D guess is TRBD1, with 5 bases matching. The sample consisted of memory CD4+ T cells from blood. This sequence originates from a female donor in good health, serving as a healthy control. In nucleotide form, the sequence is TGTGCCAGCTCACCATATCAGGGTGGAGATGAAAAACTGTTTTTT. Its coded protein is CASSPYQGGDEKLFF.